This T cell receptor beta chain was retrieved from a study of CD8 T cells in Susac syndrome. Random hexamers were used to reverse transcribe the RNA input (about 0.45 to 1 ug). A multiplex approach, immunoSEQ multiplex PCR, amplified TCR beta CDR3 across 54 Vbeta and 13 Jbeta. TCRdb reprocessed the immunoSEQ multiplex PCR reads via MiXCR and lists one record per CDR3 protein. Counted here are 170,000 or so distinct CDR3 sequences, 90% to 95% occurring once; the ten biggest clones make up more than 0.08%. This CDR3 contains 14 residues. V shed 6 bases and J shed 8 bases, with 17 bases lying between them. In germline, CDR1 is DFQATT, CDR2 SNEGSKA (reference sequence).

Source material: CD4+ T cells from PBMCs. V and J are TRBV20-1 and TRBJ1-6; D remains unclear. The TCR sequence derives from a human donor with multiple sclerosis. The CDR3: CSAPRAGLDSPLHF. The CDR3 DNA reads TGCAGTGCCCCTCGGGCAGGATTGGATTCACCCCTCCACTTT.